In its sample, the clone carrying this T cell receptor beta chain was seen a few times. This record belongs to a study of identical twins. The CDR3 runs 15 residues. Germline V lookup: CDR1 KGHDR, CDR2 SFDVKD. V lost 0 bases and J 5 bases, leaving 9 bases between the germline ends. TCRdb used MiXCR to reprocess the 5' RACE reads, holding one entry per CDR3 protein. The sample holds about 660,000 distinct CDR3 sequences; less than 10% are singletons and the top ten take 0.98%. The sample was also linked to a second study, of yellow fever vaccine responses in identical twins.

This receptor was identified in a woman aged 18-29 years in good health. The chain employs TRBV24-1 and TRBJ2-2; D is perhaps TRBD1 (6 bases). Sequencing was performed on PBMCs. Here the CDR3 DNA reads TGTGCCACCAGTGATTTGAGACAGGAAACCGGGGAGCTGTTTTTT. It translates to CATSDLRQETGELFF.